The 20 T cell receptor beta chains listed next were all sequenced from one sample in a study of shared clonotypes between healthy human individuals. Clones were sequenced by immunoSEQ multiplex PCR, and TCRdb holds only the in-frame ones, with some missing. The sample holds about 2.2 million clones, over 85% seen once. Cells designated naive CD8 were CD45RO-negative and were positively selected for CCR7, with terminally differentiated effector memory CD45RA+ cells excluded. Sample: naive CD8+ T cells from PBMCs. The source of these receptors is a man between 18 and 29 years old in good health. Some clones in this sample may be carry-over from other donors' samples.

The chain links TRBV15 to TRBJ2-5; a possible D gene is TRBD1 (7 bases). Germline-derived CDR1 and CDR2 are LNHNV and YYDKDF (reference sequence). The V end lost 4 bases, the J end lost 3 bases, and 12 bases lay between the germline ends. The CDR3 is 14 residues long. The CDR3 sequence: CATSTDREEETQYF. For the CDR3, the DNA is TGTGCCACCAGCACCGACAGGGAGGAAGAGACCCAGTACTTC.

The V and J genes are TRBV27 and TRBJ2-2; 12 bases fit TRBD2. This CDR3 has 15 amino acids. V dropped 6 bases and J dropped 6; count of bases not matched to a gene: 5. Per the germline V gene, CDR1 is MNHEY and CDR2 is SMNVEV (reference sequence). For the CDR3, the DNA is TGTGCCAGCAGCCGGACTAGCGGGATCGCCGGGGAGCTGTTTTTT. Protein sequence: CASSRTSGIAGELFF.

Turning to this clone: The sample carries other DNA sequences with the same CDR3. This chain joins TRBV4-1 and TRBJ2-7; D gene ambiguous. Looked up from germline, CDR1 is MGHRA and CDR2 is YSYEKL. The CDR3 is made up of 15 amino acids. Trimming removed 0 bases from V and 0 bases from J, with 9 bases in between. The CDR3 sequence: CASSQDRGTSYEQYF. The CDR3 DNA reads TGCGCCAGCAGCCAAGATCGTGGCACCTCCTACGAGCAGTACTTC.

The chain uses TRBV7-8 and TRBJ1-2; possibly TRBD1 for D (5 bases). Germline V lookup: CDR1 SGHVS, CDR2 FQNEAQ. This CDR3 spans 15 amino acids. Trimming stripped 1 base from V and 7 bases from J, with 16 bases between. CDR3 amino acids: CASSLDPQGRVGYTF. Here the CDR3 DNA reads TGTGCCAGCAGCTTAGATCCCCAGGGAAGAGTTGGCTACACCTTC.

The chain is built from TRBV10-1 and TRBJ2-3; 9 bases match TRBD1. The V segment lost 4 bases and the J segment 5 bases; nucleotides outside the gene matches: 10. The CDR3 has 16 residues. Germline loops: CDR1 WNHNN, CDR2 SYGVQD (reference sequence). In nucleotides, the CDR3 is TGCGCCAGCAGTGGGTTTAAGGACAGGGGAAAAGATACGCAGTATTTT. It translates to CASSGFKDRGKDTQYF.

The chain has TRBV4-3 and TRBJ2-3; D may be TRBD2 (5 bases). Germline CDR1 is LGHNA and CDR2 is YSLEER. The germline V and J ends were trimmed by 1 base and 0 bases, with 14 bases remaining between them. The CDR3 spans 17 residues. In nucleotides, the CDR3 is TGCGCCAGCAGCCAAGGTCGGCGGGTGACTAGCACAGATACGCAGTATTTT. It yields the protein CASSQGRRVTSTDTQYF.

The chain couples TRBV19 to TRBJ2-3; either TRBD1 or TRBD2 may fit D (5 bases each). CDR3 length: 15 residues. V was pared by 5 bases and J by 0 bases, with 12 bases between. The germline V gene encodes CDR1 LNHDA and CDR2 SQIVND (reference sequence). CDR3 in amino acids: CASSPGTTSTDTQYF. The CDR3 nucleotides read TGTGCCAGTAGTCCAGGGACGACTAGCACAGATACGCAGTATTTT.

V is TRBV7-9 and J is TRBJ2-7, with TRBD1 identical over 8 bases. The CDR3 loop spans 15 amino acids. The V gene's germline CDR1 is SEHNR and CDR2 FQNEAQ (reference sequence). V lost 4 bases and J lost 6; bases outside the gene matches: 11. The CDR3 DNA reads TGTGCCAGCAGCTCCCTTGGACAGGGTTTGTCCGAGCAGTACTTC. Protein: CASSSLGQGLSEQYF.

The rearrangement uses TRBV27 and TRBJ2-3; 11 nucleotides line up with TRBD2. The CDR3 length is 16 residues. Germline CDR1 MNHEY, CDR2 SMNVEV (reference sequence). Germline trimming cut 4 bases from V and 5 bases from J; bases unmatched to any gene: 8. The CDR3 region is CASSSYLAGGLDTQYF. The CDR3 bases are TGTGCCAGCAGTTCCTATCTAGCGGGAGGATTAGATACGCAGTATTTT.

V and J are TRBV11-2 and TRBJ2-7; D is unclear. The V gene's germline CDR1 is SGHAT and CDR2 FQNNGV. The CDR3 is 14 amino acids. V lost 8 bases and J lost 5, with 19 bases in between. This CDR3 is CASAPGPAFHEQYF. The CDR3 DNA follows: TGTGCCAGCGCCCCAGGTCCAGCGTTCCACGAGCAGTACTTC.

The V call is TRBV19, the J call TRBJ1-2, with no clear D. Trimming took off 2 bases at V and 5 bases at J, with 9 bases between the two ends. Germline V CDR1 and CDR2: LNHDA, SQIVND (reference sequence). The CDR3 loop spans 13 amino acids. The CDR3 coding sequence is TGTGCCAGTAGTATACCCGCGGTATATGGCTACACCTTC. Protein sequence: CASSIPAVYGYTF.

The rearrangement joins TRBV7-9 to TRBJ2-1; D unclear. The V gene lost 5 bases and the J gene lost 0 bases, with 14 bases spanning the gap. CDR1 is SEHNR and CDR2 is FQNEAQ in the germline V gene (reference sequence). The CDR3 has 16 amino acids. CDR3 sequence reads: CASSPLRSSSYNEQFF. The CDR3 nucleotides read TGTGCCAGCAGCCCGCTCCGGAGCAGCTCCTACAATGAGCAGTTCTTC.

The chain links TRBV9 to TRBJ2-5; D may be TRBD1 (5 bases). V was shortened by 0 bases and J by 3 bases, with 9 bases between the two germline ends. The germline V gene encodes CDR1 SGDLS and CDR2 YYNGEE. CDR3 length equals 14 residues. The CDR3 region is CASSVGSGKETQYF. CDR3 in DNA: TGTGCCAGCAGCGTAGGCTCAGGGAAAGAGACCCAGTACTTC.

The chain joins TRBV29-1 to TRBJ2-7; tentatively, D is TRBD2 (6 bases). Deletions cut 4 bases from V and 2 bases from J, with 6 bases between. This CDR3 contains 11 residues. From germline, CDR1 is SQVTM and CDR2 ANQGSEA. In nucleotides, the CDR3 is TGCAGCGTTGGGGGGGCCTACGAGCAGTACTTC. It specifies CSVGGAYEQYF.

J is TRBJ2-7 and V is TRBV7-3, with D unresolved. CDR1 and CDR2 (germline): SGHTA, FQGTGA. The CDR3 runs to 12 residues. Trimming stripped 5 bases from V and 4 bases from J, with 9 bases between. This CDR3 reads CASSPPGYEQYF. CDR3 bases: TGTGCCAGCAGCCCCCCCGGGTACGAGCAGTACTTC.

The genes are TRBV28 and TRBJ2-7; tentative D call: TRBD2 (6 bases). Germline V gives CDR1 MDHEN, CDR2 SYDVKM. This CDR3 spans 14 amino acids. Trimming shortened V by 5 bases and J by 4 bases, and 15 bases separated the two germline ends. For the CDR3, the DNA is TGTGCCAGCAGTCCTCTCGGGCGGGGTTACGAGCAGTACTTC. This sequence encodes CASSPLGRGYEQYF.

V usage is TRBV4-1 and J usage is TRBJ1-1; D not resolved. Per the germline V gene, CDR1 is MGHRA and CDR2 is YSYEKL. The CDR3 covers 13 residues. V lost 0 bases, J lost 5 bases, and 7 bases lay in between. This CDR3 is CASSQDQETEAFF. CDR3 in DNA: TGCGCCAGCAGCCAAGATCAAGAAACTGAAGCTTTCTTT.

The V call is TRBV5-1, the J call TRBJ2-3; 10 nucleotides match TRBD2. V was pared by 6 bases and J by 2 bases, with 9 bases of the junction left unmatched. CDR3 length: 16 amino acids. Germline CDR1 reads SGHRS; CDR2 reads YFSETQ. CDR3 in DNA: TGCGCCAGCACCAGCGGGAGGGCCCCCTTCACAGATACGCAGTATTTT. It specifies CASTSGRAPFTDTQYF.

V is TRBV11-2 and J is TRBJ2-1; 12 positions match TRBD2. The V gene end was trimmed by 6 bases and the J gene end by 10 bases; junction bases not matched to a gene: 10. Germline V gives CDR1 SGHAT, CDR2 FQNNGV. This CDR3 region has 15 residues. The CDR3: CASSPLAGGSGEQFF. The CDR3, as DNA: TGTGCCAGCAGTCCACTAGCGGGAGGTTCAGGAGAGCAGTTCTTC.

This clone came up once. This chain joins TRBV5-1 and TRBJ2-5; TRBD1 might be the D (6 bases). V shed 4 bases and J shed 5 bases, with 21 bases lying between them. Germline values: CDR1 SGHRS, CDR2 YFSETQ. The CDR3 length is 16 residues. This CDR3 is CASSTTGSITGETQYF. For the CDR3, the DNA is TGCGCCAGCAGCACCACCGGCTCCATTACAGGGGAGACCCAGTACTTC.